Listed here are 7 T cell receptor beta chains from one sample, sequenced in a study of T-cell reconstitution after alpha-beta-depleted transplantation in children. A TCRbeta library incorporating unique molecular identifiers was prepared. MiXCR, applied by TCRdb to the PCR reads, yields one record per CDR3 protein. The repertoire holds a few hundred thousand distinct CDR3 sequences, more than 7.5% seen once, with around 5.1% in the top ten. Sequences were derived from PBMCs from the stem cell graft donor, sampled from the stem cell graft. The receptors come from a human donor who donated a stem cell graft to a child with SCID.

Ten or more counts support this clonotype. The rearrangement uses TRBV5-1 and TRBJ1-1, with 7 bases fitting TRBD1. The germline gives CDR1 SGHRS, CDR2 YFSETQ. Unmatched junction bases numbered 4, after V lost 2 bases and J lost 0 bases. This CDR3 has 15 residues. The CDR3 protein is CASSFAGQLNTEAFF. The CDR3 nucleotides are TGCGCCAGCAGCTTCGCGGGACAGCTGAACACTGAAGCTTTCTTT.

This clonotype was counted many times. The chain is built from TRBV7-2 and TRBJ1-1; D gene uncertain. Looked up from germline, CDR1 is SGHTA and CDR2 is FQGNSA. CDR3 size: 11 residues. Trimming removed 3 bases from V and 6 bases from J, with 5 bases in between. CDR3 sequence reads: CASSFVAEAFF. The CDR3 DNA follows: TGTGCCAGCAGCTTCGTGGCTGAAGCTTTCTTT.

The CDR3 here is CSGHPTSGGIQETQYF. In DNA, the CDR3 is TGCAGCGGCCACCCGACTAGCGGGGGAATCCAAGAGACCCAGTACTTC. V is TRBV29-1 and J is TRBJ2-5; 12 bases match TRBD2. CDR3 size: 16 residues. Germline-derived CDR1 and CDR2 are SQVTM and ANQGSEA. J was trimmed by 1 base and V by 7 bases; bases with no gene match: 10.

The J gene is TRBJ2-1, the V gene TRBV7-3; 10 positions agree with TRBD2. The CDR3 totals 15 residues. The germline gives CDR1 SGHTA, CDR2 FQGTGA. Trimming cost V 3 bases and J 7 bases; bases outside gene matches: 6. The CDR3 sequence is CASSFQRGGRNEQFF. In DNA, the CDR3 is TGTGCCAGCAGCTTCCAGCGGGGGGGTCGAAATGAGCAGTTCTTC.

This clonotype was counted at least ten times. The chain couples TRBV5-6 to TRBJ1-2, with 11 bases fitting TRBD1. Germline V gives CDR1 SGHDT, CDR2 YYEEEE. Trimming cost V 3 bases and J 4 bases; bases outside gene matches: 11. The CDR3 runs 17 residues. Here the CDR3 reads CASSSPGQGVLSYGYTF. Written as DNA, the CDR3 is TGTGCCAGCAGCTCTCCGGGACAGGGGGTTCTAAGCTATGGCTACACCTTC.

This clonotype was recorded at least ten times. The chain employs TRBV3-1 and TRBJ2-1; no reliable D call. With 2 bases removed from V and 7 bases from J, the gap between germline ends came to 3 bases. Germline loops: CDR1 LGHDT, CDR2 YNNKEL (reference sequence). The CDR3 is made up of 11 amino acids. The CDR3 DNA reads as TGTGCCAGCAGCCAAATGAATGAGCAGTTCTTC. Translation: CASSQMNEQFF.

Ten or more counts support this clonotype. This chain links TRBV3-1 with TRBJ2-5; no clear D. CDR1 LGHDT and CDR2 YNNKEL come from the germline V gene (reference sequence). CDR3 length equals 14 residues. V lost 4 bases and J 5 bases, leaving 14 bases between the germline ends. CDR3 amino acids: CASSLIVRAETQYF. CDR3 DNA sequence: TGTGCCAGCAGCCTTATAGTGAGAGCGGAGACCCAGTACTTC.